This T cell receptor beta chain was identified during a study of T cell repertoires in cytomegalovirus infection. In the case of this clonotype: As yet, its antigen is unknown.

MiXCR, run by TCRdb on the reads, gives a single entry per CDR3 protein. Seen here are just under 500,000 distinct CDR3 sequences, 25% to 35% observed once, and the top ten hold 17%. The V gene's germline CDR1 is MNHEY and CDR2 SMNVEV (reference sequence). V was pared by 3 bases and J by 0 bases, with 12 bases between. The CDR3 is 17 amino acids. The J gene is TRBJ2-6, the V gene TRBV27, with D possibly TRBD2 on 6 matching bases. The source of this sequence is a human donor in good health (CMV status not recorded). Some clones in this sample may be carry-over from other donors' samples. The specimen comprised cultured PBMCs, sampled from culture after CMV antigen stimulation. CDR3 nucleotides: TGTGCCAGCAGTTTGTGGGAGGATAGCTCTGGGGCCAACGTCCTGACTTTC. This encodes CASSLWEDSSGANVLTF.